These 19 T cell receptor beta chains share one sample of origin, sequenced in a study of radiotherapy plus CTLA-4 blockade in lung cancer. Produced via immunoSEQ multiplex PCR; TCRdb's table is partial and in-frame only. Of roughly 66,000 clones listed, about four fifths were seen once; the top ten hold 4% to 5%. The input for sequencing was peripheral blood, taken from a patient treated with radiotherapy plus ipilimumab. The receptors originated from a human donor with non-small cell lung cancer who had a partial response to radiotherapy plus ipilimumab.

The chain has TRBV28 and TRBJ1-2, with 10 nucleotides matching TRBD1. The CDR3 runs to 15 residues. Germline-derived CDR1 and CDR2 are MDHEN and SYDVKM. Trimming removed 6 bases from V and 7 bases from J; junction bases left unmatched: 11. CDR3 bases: TGTGCCAGCAGCCAAGACAGGGGGCTATTCGGTGGCTACACCTTC. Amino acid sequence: CASSQDRGLFGGYTF.

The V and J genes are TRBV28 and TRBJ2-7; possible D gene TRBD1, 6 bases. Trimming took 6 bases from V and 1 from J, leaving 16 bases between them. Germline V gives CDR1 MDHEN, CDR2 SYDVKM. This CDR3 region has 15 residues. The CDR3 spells CASSPGASRSYEQYF. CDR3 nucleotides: TGTGCCAGCAGCCCAGGGGCTAGTCGGTCCTACGAGCAGTACTTC.

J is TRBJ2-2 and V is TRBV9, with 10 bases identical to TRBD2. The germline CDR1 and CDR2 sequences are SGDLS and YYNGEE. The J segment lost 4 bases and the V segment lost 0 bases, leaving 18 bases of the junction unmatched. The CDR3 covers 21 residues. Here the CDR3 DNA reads TGTGCCAGCAGCGTAGCTCTGGGGATTCGACCTAGCGGGAGTACCACCGGGGAGCTGTTTTTT. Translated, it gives CASSVALGIRPSGSTTGELFF.

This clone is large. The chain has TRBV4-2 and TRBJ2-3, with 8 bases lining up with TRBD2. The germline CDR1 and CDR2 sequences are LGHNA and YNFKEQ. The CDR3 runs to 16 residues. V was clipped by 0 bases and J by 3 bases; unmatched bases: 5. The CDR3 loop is CASSQDWSSGTDTQYF. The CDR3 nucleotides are TGTGCCAGCAGCCAAGATTGGTCTAGCGGGACAGATACGCAGTATTTT.

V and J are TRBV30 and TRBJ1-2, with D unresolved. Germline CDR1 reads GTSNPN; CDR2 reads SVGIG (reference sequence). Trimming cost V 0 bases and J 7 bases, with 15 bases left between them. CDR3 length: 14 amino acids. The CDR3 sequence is CAWSVHFTSGGYTF. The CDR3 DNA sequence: TGTGCCTGGAGTGTACATTTCACGTCGGGTGGCTACACCTTC.

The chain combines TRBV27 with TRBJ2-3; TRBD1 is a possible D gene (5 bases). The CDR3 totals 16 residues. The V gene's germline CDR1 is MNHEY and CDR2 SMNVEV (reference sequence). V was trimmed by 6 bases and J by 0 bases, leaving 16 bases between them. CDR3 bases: TGTGCCAGCAGCCGTACTCCAGGGATAAGCACAGATACGCAGTATTTT. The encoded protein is CASSRTPGISTDTQYF.

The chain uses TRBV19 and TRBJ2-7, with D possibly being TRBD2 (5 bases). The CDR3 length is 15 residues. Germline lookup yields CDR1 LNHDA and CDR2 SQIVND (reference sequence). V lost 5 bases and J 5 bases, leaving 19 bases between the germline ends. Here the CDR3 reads CASSDRGLSSDEQYF. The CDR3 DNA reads TGTGCCAGTAGTGACCGGGGATTATCGTCTGACGAGCAGTACTTC. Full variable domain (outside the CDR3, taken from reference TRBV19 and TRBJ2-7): DGGITQSPKYLFRKEGQNVTLSCEQNLNHDAMYWYRQDPGQGLRLIYYSQIVNDFQKGDIAEGYSVSREKKESFPLTVTSAQKNPTAFYLCASSDRGLSSDEQYFGPGTRLTVT.

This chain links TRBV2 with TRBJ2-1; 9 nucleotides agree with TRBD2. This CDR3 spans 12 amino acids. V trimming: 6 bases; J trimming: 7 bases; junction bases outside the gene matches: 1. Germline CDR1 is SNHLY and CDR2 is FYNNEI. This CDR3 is CASSLAGNEQFF. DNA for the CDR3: TGTGCCAGCAGCCTAGCGGGAAATGAGCAGTTCTTC.

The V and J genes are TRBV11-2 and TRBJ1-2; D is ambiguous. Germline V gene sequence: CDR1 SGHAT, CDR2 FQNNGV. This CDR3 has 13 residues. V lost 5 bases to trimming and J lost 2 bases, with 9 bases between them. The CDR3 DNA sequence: TGTGCCAGCAGCCCCGAGACAAACTATGGCTACACCTTC. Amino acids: CASSPETNYGYTF.

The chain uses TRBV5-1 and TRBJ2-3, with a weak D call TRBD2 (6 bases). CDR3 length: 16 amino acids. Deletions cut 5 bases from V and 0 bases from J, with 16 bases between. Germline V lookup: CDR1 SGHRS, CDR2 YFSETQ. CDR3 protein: CASRPRAGPSTDTQYF. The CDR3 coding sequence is TGCGCCAGCAGACCACGGGCGGGACCTAGCACAGATACGCAGTATTTT.

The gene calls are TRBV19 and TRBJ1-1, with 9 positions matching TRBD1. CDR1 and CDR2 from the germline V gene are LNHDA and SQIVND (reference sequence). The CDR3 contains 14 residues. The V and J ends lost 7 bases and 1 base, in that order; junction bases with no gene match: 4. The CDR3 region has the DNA TGTGCCAGTACTGGGACAGGGAGGAACACTGAAGCTTTCTTT. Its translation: CASTGTGRNTEAFF.

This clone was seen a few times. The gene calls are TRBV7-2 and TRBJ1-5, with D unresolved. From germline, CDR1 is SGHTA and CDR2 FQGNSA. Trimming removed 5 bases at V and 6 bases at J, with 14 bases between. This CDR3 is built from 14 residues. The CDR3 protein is CASSPERAIQPQHF. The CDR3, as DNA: TGTGCCAGCAGCCCTGAGCGGGCCATTCAGCCCCAGCATTTT. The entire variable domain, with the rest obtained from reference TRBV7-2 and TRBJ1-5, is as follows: GAGVSQSPSNKVTEKGKDVELRCDPISGHTALYWYRQSLGQGLEFLIYFQGNSAPDKSGLPSDRFSAERTGGSVSTLTIQRTQQEDSAVYLCASSPERAIQPQHFGDGTRLSIL.

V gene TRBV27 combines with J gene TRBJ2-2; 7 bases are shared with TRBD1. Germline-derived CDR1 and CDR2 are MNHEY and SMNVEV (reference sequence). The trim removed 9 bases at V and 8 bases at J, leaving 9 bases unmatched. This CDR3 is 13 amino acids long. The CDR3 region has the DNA TGTGCCAGTTCGGACAGGAGGTCGGGGGAGCTGTTTTTT. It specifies CASSDRRSGELFF.

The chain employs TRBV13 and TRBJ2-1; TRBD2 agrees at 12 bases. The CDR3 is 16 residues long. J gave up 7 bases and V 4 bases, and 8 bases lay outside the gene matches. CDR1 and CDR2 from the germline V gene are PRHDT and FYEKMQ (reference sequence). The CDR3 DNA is TGTGCCAGCAGCTCGACTAGCGGGAGTTCCCTAAATGAGCAGTTCTTC. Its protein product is CASSSTSGSSLNEQFF.

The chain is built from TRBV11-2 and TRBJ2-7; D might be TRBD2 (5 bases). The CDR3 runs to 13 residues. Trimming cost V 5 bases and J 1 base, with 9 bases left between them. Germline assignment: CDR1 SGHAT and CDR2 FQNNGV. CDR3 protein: CASSHGVSYEQYF. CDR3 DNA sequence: TGTGCCAGCAGCCACGGGGTTTCCTACGAGCAGTACTTC.

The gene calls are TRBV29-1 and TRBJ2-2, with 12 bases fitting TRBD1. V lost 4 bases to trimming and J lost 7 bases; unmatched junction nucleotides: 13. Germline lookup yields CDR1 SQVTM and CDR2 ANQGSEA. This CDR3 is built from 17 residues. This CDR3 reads CSVVGFPGQGANGELFF. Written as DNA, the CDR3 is TGCAGCGTTGTGGGATTTCCGGGACAGGGGGCAAACGGGGAGCTGTTTTTT.

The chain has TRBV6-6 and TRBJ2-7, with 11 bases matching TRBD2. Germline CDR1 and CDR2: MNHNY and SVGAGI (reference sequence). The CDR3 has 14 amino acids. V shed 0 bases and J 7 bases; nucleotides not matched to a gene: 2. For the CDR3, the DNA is TGTGCCAGCAGTTACTCACTAGCGGGAGATGAGCAGTACTTC. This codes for CASSYSLAGDEQYF.

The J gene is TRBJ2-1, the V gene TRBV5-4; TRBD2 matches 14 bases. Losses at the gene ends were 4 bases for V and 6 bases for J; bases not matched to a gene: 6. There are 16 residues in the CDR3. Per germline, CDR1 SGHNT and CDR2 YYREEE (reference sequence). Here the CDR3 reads CASSPPGTSGSNEQFF. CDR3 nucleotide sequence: TGTGCCAGCAGCCCACCAGGGACTAGCGGGAGCAATGAGCAGTTCTTC.

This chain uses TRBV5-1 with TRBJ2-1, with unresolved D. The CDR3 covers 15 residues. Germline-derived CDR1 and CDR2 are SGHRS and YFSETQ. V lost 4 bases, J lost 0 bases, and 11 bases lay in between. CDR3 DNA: TGCGCCAGCAGCGTCGGGTCCGGCTCCTACAATGAGCAGTTCTTC. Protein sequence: CASSVGSGSYNEQFF.